This T cell receptor beta chain was recovered during a study of cytomegalovirus exposure and HLA in healthy donors. The study's findings and limits: Reportedly, fewer N-insertions than the roughly 600-donor mean appeared in an Asian-associated ancestry cluster in a later analysis. No immune exposure information besides CMV serostatus was available.

Trimming shortened V by 6 bases and J by 1 base, and 15 bases separated the two germline ends. The germline V gene encodes CDR1 LNHDA and CDR2 SQIVND (reference sequence). The CDR3 runs 16 residues. Primers: 60 Vbeta forward and 13 Jbeta reverse. The authors' processing: Counted up in a later analysis, unique TCR beta chains came to some 75 million, with around 11 million shared. Data came from immunoSEQ multiplex PCR; TCRdb stores just in-frame clones and leaves some out. V and J calls and clone size follow that table, whereas D and trimming were derived from the DNA. The sample lists some 200,000 clones, about 84% occurring once. Concerning this clone itself: No antigen is known for it.

Although they were nominally healthy when sampled, donors likely had unrecorded immune exposures. Sequenced: PBMCs. The V and J genes are TRBV19 and TRBJ2-2; tentatively, D is TRBD2 (5 bases). The source is a man over 45 in good health and CMV-seronegative. CDR3 DNA sequence: TGTGCCAGTAGCCCACGGGTGGACTGGAACACCGGGGAGCTGTTTTTT. It translates to CASSPRVDWNTGELFF.